This T cell receptor (beta chain) was documented in a study of T cells in localized non-small cell lung cancer. With 1 base removed from V and 1 base from J, the gap between germline ends came to 11 bases. CDR3 length: 16 amino acids. Germline-derived CDR1 and CDR2 are LGHNA and YSLEER. The data were produced by immunoSEQ multiplex PCR, yet TCRdb's version contains in-frame clones alone and is incomplete. The data contain 50,000 to 75,000 clones, about 90% of them singletons. This clone was observed a single time. What it binds is not known. Study results and caveats: Tumor showed lower T cell clonality than uninvolved adjacent lung, where it was highest. An association was observed between higher blood T cell density and longer overall survival. Paired adjacent lung recovered a median about 60 of the top 100 tumor clones.

The sequence derives from a man aged 40-75 years with stage I squamous cell lung carcinoma. The chain carries TRBV4-3 and TRBJ1-5, with no clear D. Here the sequenced sample was peripheral blood, taken before any cancer treatment. The CDR3 spells CASSQGPDTSNQPQHF. The CDR3 nucleotides read TGCGCCAGCAGCCAAGGCCCCGACACCAGCAATCAGCCCCAGCATTTT.